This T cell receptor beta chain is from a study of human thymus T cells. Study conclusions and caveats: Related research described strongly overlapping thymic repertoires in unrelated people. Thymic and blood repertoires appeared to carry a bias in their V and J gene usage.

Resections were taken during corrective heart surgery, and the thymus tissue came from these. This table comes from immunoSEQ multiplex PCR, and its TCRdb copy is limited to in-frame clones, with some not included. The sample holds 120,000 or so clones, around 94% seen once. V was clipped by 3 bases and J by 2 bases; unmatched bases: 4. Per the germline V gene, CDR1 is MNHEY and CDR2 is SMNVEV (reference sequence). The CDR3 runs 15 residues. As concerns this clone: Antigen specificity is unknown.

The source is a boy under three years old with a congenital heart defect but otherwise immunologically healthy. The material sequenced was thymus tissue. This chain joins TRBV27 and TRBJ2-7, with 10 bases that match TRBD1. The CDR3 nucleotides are TGTGCCAGCAGTTTGACAGGGGGCGGTACCTACGAGCAGTACTTC. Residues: CASSLTGGGTYEQYF.